The 7 T cell receptor beta chains reported below all come from one sample, sequenced in a study of beta chain features in type 1 diabetes. Isolated RNA was reverse transcribed in full, so expressed TCRB transcripts were sequenced. TCRdb keeps only in-frame clones here, not all; method: immunoSEQ multiplex PCR. The table has about 42,000 clones, about half seen once. Input material: stem cell memory CD4+ T cells from blood. The source is a woman aged 25 to 39 in good health.

The J gene is TRBJ2-2, the V gene TRBV5-1; D not certain. There are 13 residues in the CDR3. V was trimmed by 0 bases and J by 4 bases, leaving 4 bases between them. The germline V gene has CDR1 SGHRS and CDR2 YFSETQ. CDR3 protein: CASSLDSTGELFF. The DNA for the CDR3 is TGCGCCAGCAGCTTGGACAGCACCGGGGAGCTGTTTTTT.

V usage is TRBV7-9 and J usage is TRBJ2-4; perhaps TRBD1 as D (5 bases). V was clipped by 3 bases and J by 1 base, with 7 bases between them. The CDR3 runs to 14 residues. Germline values: CDR1 SEHNR, CDR2 FQNEAQ (reference sequence). CDR3 nucleotides: TGTGCCAGCAGCTTGCAGGGTGCCAAAAACATTCAGTACTTC. Protein product: CASSLQGAKNIQYF.

This clone has a handful of counts. This chain links TRBV6-5 with TRBJ1-1, with 9 bases identical to TRBD1. V dropped 2 bases and J dropped 10; count of bases not matched to a gene: 8. The CDR3 runs to 14 residues. Per germline, CDR1 MNHEY and CDR2 SVGAGI. CDR3 bases: TGTGCCAGCAGTTACGACGGGACAGGGAATGTAGCTTTCTTT. This encodes CASSYDGTGNVAFF.

This clone was picked up a small number of times. The V and J genes are TRBV18 and TRBJ2-7, with 8 bases matching TRBD2. The CDR3 totals 13 residues. V gave up 8 bases and J gave up 1 base; unmatched junction bases: 4. Germline V gene data show CDR1 as KGHSH and CDR2 as LQKENI. In nucleotides, the CDR3 is TGTGCCAGCGAGAGCGGGAGTTCCTACGAGCAGTACTTC. This encodes CASESGSSYEQYF. The variable domain in full, with the rest retrieved from reference TRBV18 and TRBJ2-7, is NAGVMQNPRHLVRRRGQEARLRCSPMKGHSHVYWYRQLPEEGLKFMVYLQKENIIDESGMPKERFSAEFPKEGPSILRIQQVVRGDSAAYFCASESGSSYEQYFGPGTRLTVT.

As DNA, the CDR3 is TGCGCCAGCAGCCCCGCAGGGCCGAGAGAGACCCAGTACTTC. This encodes CASSPAGPRETQYF. The genes are TRBV5-1 and TRBJ2-5, with a possible D match to TRBD1 (5 bases). Looked up from germline, CDR1 is SGHRS and CDR2 is YFSETQ. The CDR3 totals 14 residues. V was cut by 4 bases and J by 4 bases, with 14 bases left in between.

The chain combines TRBV19 with TRBJ1-2; a possible D gene is TRBD1 (5 bases). The CDR3 length is 15 residues. The V gene's germline CDR1 is LNHDA and CDR2 SQIVND (reference sequence). V lost 9 bases, J lost 3 bases, and 20 bases lay in between. The CDR3 coding sequence is TGTGCCAGCCGACTTGTCGGAGGGGCGGACTATGGCTACACCTTC. Protein product: CASRLVGGADYGYTF.

The rearrangement joins TRBV18 to TRBJ2-2; no firm D call. CDR3 size: 14 residues. V shed 5 bases and J shed 5 bases, with 12 bases lying between them. Germline V CDR1 and CDR2: KGHSH, LQKENI. CDR3 region: CASSSSRSTGELFF. In DNA, the CDR3 is TGTGCCAGCTCAAGTAGTCGGTCGACCGGGGAGCTGTTTTTT.